A selection of T cell receptor beta chains follows, all from one sample in a study of blood T cell repertoires in COVID-19. Clones were sequenced by immunoSEQ multiplex PCR, and TCRdb holds only the in-frame ones, with some missing. The sample contains fewer than 350,000 clones, approximately 89% of which appear only once. Sequenced material: peripheral blood. Receptors originate from a woman younger than 45 with COVID-19, enrolled during active disease. Each CDR3 is given with its conserved first and last residue. Fields, in order: clone size, V gene, J gene, D gene, CDR3 DNA, CDR3 protein. D genes are given only for firm matches. Some rows mark clone size as missing; the rest say once, few, many or name a class of expanded clone.

-	TRBV19	TRBJ2-5	-	TGTGCCAGTAGGAGGACAGACCAAGAGACCCAGTACTTC	CASRRTDQETQYF
-	TRBV14	TRBJ1-1	-	TGTGCCAGCAGCCAGTTACAGGGTATTACTGAAGCTTTCTTT	CASSQLQGITEAFF
-	TRBV5-1	TRBJ2-2	TRBD1	TGCGCCAGCAGCATTCCGACAGGGGGCGGGTTGACCGGGGAGCTGTTTTTT	CASSIPTGGGLTGELFF
few	TRBV19	TRBJ1-5	-	TGTGCCAGTAGTATAACTGCTCATAGCAATCAGCCCCAGCATTTT	CASSITAHSNQPQHF
-	TRBV3-1/TRBV3-2	TRBJ1-2	-	TGTGCCAGCAAATTAACAGGGTCAGACTATGGCTACACCTTC	CASKLTGSDYGYTF
-	TRBV7-2	TRBJ2-1	-	TGTGCCAGCAGAATTGGGGGTAGCGGCAATGAGCAGTTCTTC	CASRIGGSGNEQFF
few	TRBV2	TRBJ2-2	TRBD1	TGTGCCAGCAGTGAAGAGCGGACAGGGGCTTGGGGGGAGCTGTTTTTT	CASSEERTGAWGELFF
-	TRBV2	TRBJ1-5	TRBD1	TGTGCCAGCAGCGGGACAGGGCTCCAGCATTTT	CASSGTGLQHF
-	TRBV5-1	TRBJ1-1	-	TGCGCCAGCAGCTTGGGGAGCAACACTGAAGCTTTCTTT	CASSLGSNTEAFF
-	TRBV9	TRBJ2-7	TRBD1	TGTGCCAGCAGCGTAGGACAGGGGGCCTACGAGCAGTACTTC	CASSVGQGAYEQYF
-	TRBV7-6	TRBJ2-1	TRBD1	TGTGCCAGCCAACGGTTGACAGGGTCGGATGAGCAGTTCTTC	CASQRLTGSDEQFF
-	TRBV6-1	TRBJ1-6	-	TGTGCCAGCACCCACGACGGGGGTTCACCCCTCCACTTT	CASTHDGGSPLHF
-	TRBV7-6	TRBJ1-1	-	TGTGCCAGCAGCTTAGGTTTTAGCGTGGACACTGAAGCTTTCTTT	CASSLGFSVDTEAFF
-	TRBV7-9	TRBJ2-5	TRBD1	TGTGCCAGCAGCACAGGGACAGGCCAAGAGACCCAGTACTTC	CASSTGTGQETQYF